This TCR beta chain was obtained from a study of radiation and T cells in renal cell carcinoma. General study points: From baseline, blood top tumor clonotypes peaked at 2 weeks post-radiation. Baseline intratumoral clonotype presence is unknown without pretreatment biopsies.

Specified time point: blood 4 weeks post-SBRT, at nephrectomy. This sample's treatment: 15 Gy SBRT to primary tumor, nephrectomy 4 weeks later. Nephrectomy followed 15 Gy stereotactic body radiation by 4 weeks. Trimming pared 2 bases from V and 1 base from J, leaving 9 bases between. The germline CDR1 and CDR2 sequences are SEHNR and FQNEAQ (reference sequence). CDR3 size: 14 residues. Assay: immunoSEQ multiplex PCR; the TCRdb copy retains only in-frame clones and omits some. Counted here are about 140,000 clones, 70% to 90% occurring once; the ten biggest clones make up 15% to 20%. Concerning this clone: Its antigen is currently unknown.

The sequence derives from a woman aged 45-59 years with renal cell carcinoma. The chain links TRBV7-9 to TRBJ2-7, with D uncertain. The source was blood, collected from a patient whose treatment included radiotherapy and nephrectomy. The CDR3 bases are TGTGCCAGCAGCTTAAGACCCGAGTCCTACGAGCAGTACTTC. Translated: CASSLRPESYEQYF.